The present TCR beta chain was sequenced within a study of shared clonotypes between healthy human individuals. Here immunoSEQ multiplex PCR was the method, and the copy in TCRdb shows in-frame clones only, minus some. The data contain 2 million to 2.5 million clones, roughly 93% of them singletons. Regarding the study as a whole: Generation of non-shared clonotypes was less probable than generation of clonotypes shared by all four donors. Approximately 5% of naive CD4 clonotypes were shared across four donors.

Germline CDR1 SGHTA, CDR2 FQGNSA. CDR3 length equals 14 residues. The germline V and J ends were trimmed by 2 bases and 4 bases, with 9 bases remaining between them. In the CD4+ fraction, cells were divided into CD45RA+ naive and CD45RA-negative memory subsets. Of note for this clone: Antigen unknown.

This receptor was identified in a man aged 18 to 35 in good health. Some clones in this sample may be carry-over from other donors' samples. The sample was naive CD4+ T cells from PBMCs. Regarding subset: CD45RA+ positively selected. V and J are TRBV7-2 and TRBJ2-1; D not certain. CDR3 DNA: TGTGCCAGCAGCTTAAGCTACCAATACAATGAGCAGTTCTTC. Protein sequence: CASSLSYQYNEQFF.